The rows below give T cell receptor beta chains drawn from one sample of a study of blood T cells in healthy people across ages. TCRdb analysed the 5' RACE reads with MiXCR anew, one entry per CDR3 protein. The top ten clones hold approximately 19% of a sample with 650,000 to 800,000 distinct CDR3 sequences, around 42% of them seen once. Sequencing input: blood. These receptors all stem from a man between 60 and 75 years old in good health. The CDR3 runs from the conserved cysteine through the conserved F or W. The D gene is left open where the match is weak. Size values are once, few and many counts, or a class for expanded clones, and some rows have none.

CDR3 DNA: TGTGCCAGCAGCACAGAGGGACAAGGCATGAACACTGAAGCTTTCTTT
CDR3 protein: CASSTEGQGMNTEAFF
V gene: TRBV7-2
D gene: .
J gene: TRBJ1-1
clone size: .

CDR3 DNA: TGTGCCAGCACCGGACAGGGGAACACTGAAGCTTTCTTT
CDR3 protein: CASTGQGNTEAFF
V gene: TRBV25-1
D gene: TRBD1
J gene: TRBJ1-1
clone size: .

CDR3 DNA: TGTGCCAGCAGCTTAAGAGGTAGCGGGGTAGGAGAGCAGTACTTC
CDR3 protein: CASSLRGSGVGEQYF
V gene: TRBV7-2
D gene: TRBD2
J gene: TRBJ2-5
clone size: .

CDR3 DNA: TGTGCCAGCAGTGCGACGGCCCCGGGGACCCAGTACTTC
CDR3 protein: CASSATAPGTQYF
V gene: TRBV27
D gene: .
J gene: TRBJ2-5
clone size: few

CDR3 DNA: TGTGCCAGCAGTGGACGGGTTCCCTCCTACGAGCAGTACTTC
CDR3 protein: CASSGRVPSYEQYF
V gene: TRBV6-2/TRBV6-3
D gene: .
J gene: TRBJ2-7
clone size: .

CDR3 DNA: TGTGCCAGCAGTTTATCTGCGGGGGCGAGCGAGCAGTACTTC
CDR3 protein: CASSLSAGASEQYF
V gene: TRBV12-3/TRBV12-4
D gene: .
J gene: TRBJ2-7
clone size: .

CDR3 DNA: TGCGCCAGCAGCCCGGCCGGGACAGGGAACACCGGGGAGCTGTTTTTT
CDR3 protein: CASSPAGTGNTGELFF
V gene: TRBV5-1
D gene: TRBD1
J gene: TRBJ2-2
clone size: .

CDR3 DNA: TGCAGTGCTAGGCAGAGGGGTCCCTATAATTCACCCCTCCACTTT
CDR3 protein: CSARQRGPYNSPLHF
V gene: TRBV20-1
D gene: .
J gene: TRBJ1-6
clone size: once

CDR3 DNA: TGTGCCAGCAGTACGGGACAGTTCTACGAGCAGTACTTC
CDR3 protein: CASSTGQFYEQYF
V gene: TRBV12-3/TRBV12-4
D gene: TRBD1
J gene: TRBJ2-7
clone size: many

CDR3 DNA: TGTGCCAGCAGCCAAAACAGGGGGGAGCAGTACTTC
CDR3 protein: CASSQNRGEQYF
V gene: TRBV11-2
D gene: TRBD1
J gene: TRBJ2-5
clone size: .

CDR3 DNA: TGCAGTGCTATTGGCGTTAGCGGGGATAGCTCCTACGAGCAGTACTTC
CDR3 protein: CSAIGVSGDSSYEQYF
V gene: TRBV20-1
D gene: TRBD2
J gene: TRBJ2-7
clone size: .

CDR3 DNA: TGTGCCAGCAGTCTTGGGACAGGCCCGGGGCAGCCCCAGCATTTT
CDR3 protein: CASSLGTGPGQPQHF
V gene: TRBV11-2
D gene: TRBD1
J gene: TRBJ1-5
clone size: .

CDR3 DNA: TGTGCCAGCTCATACGGGACGCGAACCCAAGAGACCCAGTACTTC
CDR3 protein: CASSYGTRTQETQYF
V gene: TRBV18
D gene: .
J gene: TRBJ2-5
clone size: .

CDR3 DNA: TGTGCCAGCAGCTCCCCGACTAGCGTTTACAATGAGCAGTTCTTC
CDR3 protein: CASSSPTSVYNEQFF
V gene: TRBV9
D gene: TRBD2
J gene: TRBJ2-1
clone size: medium-sized

CDR3 DNA: TGTGCCAACAGTACCCGGGACAGGGGGACGTTGGGCTATGGCTACACCTTC
CDR3 protein: CANSTRDRGTLGYGYTF
V gene: TRBV6-1
D gene: TRBD1
J gene: TRBJ1-2
clone size: .

CDR3 DNA: TGTGCCAGCAGTTACTCCGGGCGGGGGGTTCCCGGGGAGCTGTTTTTT
CDR3 protein: CASSYSGRGVPGELFF
V gene: TRBV6-5
D gene: TRBD2
J gene: TRBJ2-2
clone size: .

CDR3 DNA: TGCGCCAGCAGCCCGGACAGTGCTTCTGGAGTGCAGTATTTT
CDR3 protein: CASSPDSASGVQYF
V gene: TRBV5-1
D gene: .
J gene: TRBJ2-3
clone size: once

CDR3 DNA: TGTGCCAGCAGTGACGACAGGGTAAATTTGGCAGATACGCAGTATTTT
CDR3 protein: CASSDDRVNLADTQYF
V gene: TRBV6-2/TRBV6-3
D gene: TRBD1
J gene: TRBJ2-3
clone size: .

CDR3 DNA: TGTGCCACCAGCAGAGAGGCGAAAGAGACCCTGTACTTC
CDR3 protein: CATSREAKETLYF
V gene: TRBV15
D gene: .
J gene: TRBJ2-5
clone size: .

CDR3 DNA: TGTGCCAGCAGCAATGACAGGGGGTCGGATGAGCAGTTCTTC
CDR3 protein: CASSNDRGSDEQFF
V gene: TRBV6-5
D gene: TRBD1
J gene: TRBJ2-1
clone size: .

CDR3 DNA: TGTGCCAGCAGTTACTCATCGACGCCGGGGGAGACCCAGTACTTC
CDR3 protein: CASSYSSTPGETQYF
V gene: TRBV6-6
D gene: .
J gene: TRBJ2-5
clone size: .

CDR3 DNA: TGCGCCAGCAGCCTTACCCCTAAGCGACAAGAGACCCAGTACTTC
CDR3 protein: CASSLTPKRQETQYF
V gene: TRBV4-3
D gene: .
J gene: TRBJ2-5
clone size: .

CDR3 DNA: TGTGCCAGCAGCGCAGGACAGGCGGGGGATACGCAGTATTTT
CDR3 protein: CASSAGQAGDTQYF
V gene: TRBV9
D gene: .
J gene: TRBJ2-3
clone size: .

CDR3 DNA: TGTGCCAGCAGCTTAGAATTGCCTACTATTCAAGAGACCCAGTACTTC
CDR3 protein: CASSLELPTIQETQYF
V gene: TRBV7-9
D gene: .
J gene: TRBJ2-5
clone size: .

CDR3 DNA: TGTGCCAGCAGCTATAGGTTGTCGGCTAGCGGGGGGAATGAGCAGTACTTC
CDR3 protein: CASSYRLSASGGNEQYF
V gene: TRBV11-2
D gene: TRBD2
J gene: TRBJ2-5
clone size: .

CDR3 DNA: TGTGCCAGCAGTCCCATCCTTGGCGTCTACAATGAGCAGTACTTC
CDR3 protein: CASSPILGVYNEQYF
V gene: TRBV12-3/TRBV12-4
D gene: .
J gene: TRBJ2-7
clone size: .

CDR3 DNA: TGCAGTGCATGGACAGTCGAAGAGACCCAGTACTTC
CDR3 protein: CSAWTVEETQYF
V gene: TRBV20-1
D gene: .
J gene: TRBJ2-5
clone size: few

CDR3 DNA: TGTGCCATCAGTGAGTCTGGATTCGATACGCAGTATTTT
CDR3 protein: CAISESGFDTQYF
V gene: TRBV10-3
D gene: .
J gene: TRBJ2-3
clone size: many

CDR3 DNA: TGTGCCTGCAGCTCCACAGGGGGAAATGAAAAACTGTTTTTT
CDR3 protein: CACSSTGGNEKLFF
V gene: TRBV5-6
D gene: TRBD1
J gene: TRBJ1-4
clone size: .

CDR3 DNA: TGTGCCAGCAGTGGACCGGGCCTCCCTAACACTGAAGCTTTCTTT
CDR3 protein: CASSGPGLPNTEAFF
V gene: TRBV6-5
D gene: .
J gene: TRBJ1-1
clone size: few

CDR3 DNA: TGTGCCAGCAGCTCGTCGGGGTCCCAAGAGACCCAGTACTTC
CDR3 protein: CASSSSGSQETQYF
V gene: TRBV7-9
D gene: .
J gene: TRBJ2-5
clone size: once

CDR3 DNA: TGTGCTAGTGGTCCGCCGAGGGCGACGGTCAATGAAGCTTTCTTT
CDR3 protein: CASGPPRATVNEAFF
V gene: TRBV12-5
D gene: .
J gene: TRBJ1-1
clone size: .

CDR3 DNA: TGCAGTGCTAGACCTAACCCAGGGAATCAGCCCCAGCATTTT
CDR3 protein: CSARPNPGNQPQHF
V gene: TRBV20-1
D gene: .
J gene: TRBJ1-5
clone size: once

CDR3 DNA: TGCAGCGTTGCCATTAGGGACTCCTACAATGAGCAGTACTTC
CDR3 protein: CSVAIRDSYNEQYF
V gene: TRBV29-1
D gene: .
J gene: TRBJ2-5
clone size: .

CDR3 DNA: TGCGCCAGCAGCTTGGAGGCGGCTCATGGCTACACCTTC
CDR3 protein: CASSLEAAHGYTF
V gene: TRBV5-1
D gene: .
J gene: TRBJ1-2
clone size: .

CDR3 DNA: TGCGCCAGCAGCCAAGTGTCCGCGAAGGGATCAGATACGCAGTATTTT
CDR3 protein: CASSQVSAKGSDTQYF
V gene: TRBV4-1
D gene: .
J gene: TRBJ2-3
clone size: .

CDR3 DNA: TGTGCCAGCAGCACAGACAGGGGCGAAGCCTACAATGAGCAGTTCTTC
CDR3 protein: CASSTDRGEAYNEQFF
V gene: TRBV5-5
D gene: TRBD1
J gene: TRBJ2-1
clone size: few

CDR3 DNA: TGCAGTGCTATACATGGGACGGATGACAATGAGCAGTTCTTC
CDR3 protein: CSAIHGTDDNEQFF
V gene: TRBV20-1
D gene: .
J gene: TRBJ2-1
clone size: .

CDR3 DNA: TGTGCCAGCAGTTTTCGTCAGGGAACGATTGAAGCTTTCTTT
CDR3 protein: CASSFRQGTIEAFF
V gene: TRBV27
D gene: .
J gene: TRBJ1-1
clone size: .

CDR3 DNA: TGTGCCAGCAGCGGAGGCAGGTATAGCAATCAGCCCCAGCATTTT
CDR3 protein: CASSGGRYSNQPQHF
V gene: TRBV7-2
D gene: .
J gene: TRBJ1-5
clone size: .

CDR3 DNA: TGCAGTGCTAGAGTCGGGTCCCTCACGGGTGAAAAACTGTTTTTT
CDR3 protein: CSARVGSLTGEKLFF
V gene: TRBV20-1
D gene: .
J gene: TRBJ1-4
clone size: few